These T cell receptor beta chains were read from a single sample in a study of human T cells and chemical hapten exposure. TCRdb fed the RACE reads into MiXCR, producing one record per CDR3 protein. The repertoire consists of some 43,000 distinct CDR3 sequences, with just under 4% occurring once and the leading ten covering 20% to 30%. The source was whole blood, collected in connection with sensitization to the hapten diphenylcyclopropenone (DPC). Source of these receptors: a man aged 50 or older with alopecia areata. Some clones in this sample may be carry-over from other donors' samples. The CDR3 runs from the conserved cysteine through the conserved F or W. A D gene is named only where the DNA matches it firmly. The size entry is marked missing in some rows and otherwise reads once, few, many or a size class.

>many|.|TRBV20-1|TRBJ2-3
CSAQRRAGLTDTQYF
TGCAGTGCTCAGAGGCGGGCAGGGCTCACAGATACGCAGTATTTT
>many|TRBD1|TRBV29-1|TRBJ1-5
CSARTGPDQPQHF
TGCAGCGCACGGACAGGCCCGGATCAGCCCCAGCATTTT
>many|TRBD1|TRBV27|TRBJ2-7
CASGTGGPSYEQYF
TGTGCCAGCGGCACAGGGGGCCCATCCTACGAGCAGTACTTC
>many|TRBD2|TRBV27|TRBJ2-1
CASSLWGLAGGRNNEQFF
TGTGCCAGCAGTTTATGGGGACTAGCGGGAGGCCGGAACAATGAGCAGTTCTTC
>.|.|TRBV29-1|TRBJ1-4
CSVASNEKLFF
TGCAGCGTTGCGAGTAATGAAAAACTGTTTTTT
>many|TRBD2|TRBV10-2|TRBJ2-5
CASLEAGGVQETQYF
TGCGCCAGCCTTGAAGCGGGGGGGGTCCAAGAGACCCAGTACTTC
>many|.|TRBV4-2|TRBJ2-3
CASSQDTKDTQYF
TGTGCCAGCAGCCAAGATACGAAAGATACGCAGTATTTT
>.|.|TRBV5-1|TRBJ1-5
CASSQVQMSNQPQHF
TGCGCCAGCAGCCAGGTACAGATGAGCAATCAGCCCCAGCATTTT
>many|.|TRBV11-2|TRBJ1-2
CASSLGNYYGYTF
TGTGCCAGCAGCTTAGGGAATTACTATGGCTACACCTTC
>many|.|TRBV7-9|TRBJ1-4
CASSLAEGREKLFF
TGTGCCAGCAGCTTAGCGGAGGGAAGGGAAAAACTGTTTTTT
>few|TRBD1|TRBV5-1|TRBJ2-1
CASSLGQGVYNEQFF
TGCGCCAGCAGCTTGGGACAGGGGGTGTACAATGAGCAGTTCTTC
>many|.|TRBV7-9|TRBJ2-2
CASSPSSTGELFF
TGTGCCAGCAGCCCGTCCAGTACCGGGGAGCTGTTTTTT
>.|.|TRBV28|TRBJ1-2
CASSPAGRGNYGYTF
TGTGCCAGCAGTCCAGCCGGCCGGGGCAACTATGGCTACACCTTC
>many|.|TRBV18|TRBJ2-5
CASSPLQGFQETQYF
TGTGCCAGCTCACCCCTCCAGGGATTCCAAGAGACCCAGTACTTC
>.|.|TRBV7-2|TRBJ1-5
CASSTIQGQPQHF
TGTGCCAGCAGCACCATTCAGGGCCAGCCCCAGCATTTT
>many|TRBD1|TRBV12-3/TRBV12-4|TRBJ1-2
CASSPEGTGGGAGYGYTF
TGTGCCAGCAGTCCAGAGGGGACAGGGGGTGGAGCCGGCTATGGCTACACCTTC
>many|.|TRBV3-1|TRBJ2-1
CASSQYAAHNEQFF
TGTGCCAGCAGCCAATACGCGGCCCACAATGAGCAGTTCTTC
>many|.|TRBV7-2|TRBJ2-4
CASSFAEILAKNIQYF
TGTGCCAGCAGCTTCGCAGAAATTTTAGCCAAAAACATTCAGTACTTC
>many|.|TRBV10-3|TRBJ1-5
CAISERHESNQPQHF
TGTGCCATCAGTGAGCGACACGAGAGCAATCAGCCCCAGCATTTT
>.|.|TRBV27|TRBJ2-3
CTSSLSPLAYASTDTQYF
TGTACCAGCAGTTTATCACCACTAGCATATGCTAGCACAGATACGCAGTATTTT
>many|.|TRBV5-5|TRBJ2-2
CASSQGQRNTGELFF
TGTGCCAGCAGCCAAGGACAGAGAAACACCGGGGAGCTGTTTTTT
>many|TRBD2|TRBV10-3|TRBJ2-3
CAISATSEADTQYF
TGTGCCATCAGTGCGACTAGCGAGGCAGATACGCAGTATTTT
>many|.|TRBV9|TRBJ2-3
CASLPGSGTDTQYF
TGTGCCAGCCTCCCGGGGAGCGGTACAGATACGCAGTATTTT
>many|TRBD2|TRBV20-1|TRBJ2-7
CSARGASGMAEQYF
TGCAGTGCTAGAGGGGCTAGCGGGATGGCGGAGCAGTACTTC
>many|TRBD2|TRBV15|TRBJ2-1
CATSSFAGEVNEQFF
TGTGCCACCAGCAGTTTCGCGGGAGAGGTTAATGAGCAGTTCTTC
>many|.|TRBV27|TRBJ2-6
CASSLSGAGANVLTF
TGTGCCAGCAGTTTATCCGGGGCTGGGGCCAACGTCCTGACTTTC
>.|.|TRBV20-1|TRBJ1-5
CSATPDWGTQPQHF
TGCAGTGCTACTCCTGATTGGGGTACTCAGCCCCAGCATTTT
>many|.|TRBV29-1|TRBJ2-7
CSVEYRGSGEQYF
TGCAGCGTTGAGTATCGGGGCTCGGGAGAGCAGTACTTC
>many|.|TRBV2|TRBJ2-3
CASSESPQDTQYF
TGTGCCAGCAGTGAATCCCCACAAGATACGCAGTATTTT
>.|.|TRBV6-5|TRBJ1-1
CASSLFPEENTEAFF
TGTGCCAGCAGTTTATTCCCTGAAGAGAACACTGAAGCTTTCTTT
>many|TRBD2|TRBV6-5|TRBJ2-2
CASGLAVTGELFF
TGTGCCAGCGGACTAGCGGTGACCGGGGAGCTGTTTTTT
>many|.|TRBV29-1|TRBJ2-7
CSVIRGYNEQYF
TGCAGCGTTATCAGGGGTTACAACGAGCAGTACTTC
>many|.|TRBV18|TRBJ1-2
CASSPKGEDYGYTF
TGTGCCAGCTCACCTAAGGGGGAAGACTATGGCTACACCTTC
>.|TRBD1|TRBV28|TRBJ2-4
CASSFARTGGGNIQYF
TGTGCCAGCAGTTTCGCACGGACAGGGGGCGGAAACATTCAGTACTTC
>many|TRBD2|TRBV3-1|TRBJ2-1
CASSPTSGGRQFF
TGTGCCAGCAGCCCCACTAGCGGCGGCCGGCAGTTCTTC
>many|TRBD1|TRBV29-1|TRBJ2-1
CSVEDFGRGNEQFF
TGCAGCGTTGAAGATTTCGGCAGGGGGAATGAGCAGTTCTTC
>many|.|TRBV29-1|TRBJ1-6
CSVQGGVNSPLHF
TGCAGCGTTCAAGGCGGTGTTAATTCACCCCTCCACTTT
>many|TRBD2|TRBV20-1|TRBJ2-3
CSAGGGLDTQYF
TGCAGTGCTGGCGGGGGGCTCGATACGCAGTATTTT
>many|.|TRBV7-2|TRBJ2-3
CASSTTLTSDTQYF
TGTGCCAGCAGCACAACCCTAACATCAGATACGCAGTATTTT
>many|TRBD1|TRBV10-3|TRBJ1-4
CAIGDSVNEKLFF
TGTGCCATCGGGGACAGTGTTAATGAAAAACTGTTTTTT